The 7 T cell receptor beta chains below were found in one sample sequenced in a study of human T cells and chemical hapten exposure. Unique molecular identifiers were affixed to discrete cDNA molecules within the library. Using its own MiXCR run on the reads, TCRdb lists one record per CDR3 protein. The table has roughly 350 distinct CDR3 sequences, approximately 96% seen once. Documented treatment: therapeutic diphenylcyclopropenone sensitization with weekly scalp DPC. Sequencing used whole blood, obtained before DPC sensitization or 2, 6, or about 24 weeks after (not recorded which). The receptors shown here come from an adult with alopecia areata. Some clones in this sample may be carry-over from other donors' samples. This table probably holds off-target reads from a library built for another chain.

The J gene is TRBJ1-2, the V gene TRBV20-1; maybe TRBD1 (5 bases). This CDR3 spans 13 amino acids. Germline V CDR1 and CDR2: DFQATT, SNEGSKA (reference sequence). V was shortened by 0 bases and J by 6 bases, with 11 bases between the two germline ends. The CDR3 bases are TGCAGTGCTAGAGATCGGGGGATCCATGGCTACACCTTC. Protein product: CSARDRGIHGYTF.

The chain combines TRBV7-3 with TRBJ1-6, with D perhaps matching TRBD1 (6 bases). Germline CDR1 and CDR2: SGHTA and FQGTGA. The CDR3 loop spans 15 amino acids. Trimming removed 5 bases from V and 10 bases from J, with 18 bases in between. The CDR3 nucleotides are TGTGCCAGCAGCCCCACAGGGTTCGGGAACTCACCCCTCCACTTT. This encodes CASSPTGFGNSPLHF.

The chain uses TRBV12-3 or TRBV12-4 and TRBJ1-5; 8 bases map to TRBD1. The CDR3 is made up of 15 amino acids. With 6 bases clipped from V and 6 bases from J, the junction kept 10 bases outside the gene matches. CDR3 sequence: CASSLTTGGTQPQHF. CDR3 nucleotides: TGTGCCAGCAGCCTAACAACAGGGGGAACTCAGCCCCAGCATTTT.

This sequence joins TRBV5-1 and TRBJ2-5; D ambiguous. This CDR3 is 13 amino acids long. V was pared by 1 base and J by 4 bases, with 8 bases between. Germline-derived CDR1 and CDR2 are SGHRS and YFSETQ. This chain's CDR3 is CASSLSSSETQYF. The CDR3 nucleotides read TGCGCCAGCAGCTTGTCTAGTTCAGAGACCCAGTACTTC.

This clonotype was counted a single time. This rearrangement joins TRBV28 to TRBJ1-4; D gene ambiguous. The CDR3 totals 12 residues. Trimming took off 7 bases at V and 3 bases at J, with 6 bases between the two ends. CDR1 is MDHEN, CDR2 SYDVKM, per germline. The CDR3 reads CASTSANEKLFF. The CDR3 DNA is TGTGCCAGCACAAGTGCTAATGAAAAACTGTTTTTT.

Details on this clonotype: Its ends do not fully match the called genes, so a read error is possible. The V and J genes are TRBV12-3 or TRBV12-4 and TRBJ2-6, with 7 bases matching TRBD1. The CDR3 length is 16 residues. The CDR3 coding sequence is TGTGCCAGCAGACCAACAGGGGTCTCTTGGGCCAACGTCCTGACTTTC. Its translation: CASRPTGVSWANVLTF.

V is TRBV2 and J is TRBJ2-6; 9 bases are shared with TRBD2. Germline CDR1 reads SNHLY; CDR2 reads FYNNEI. V gave up 6 bases and J gave up 2 bases; unmatched junction bases: 5. This CDR3 comprises 16 residues. Here the CDR3 reads CASRIAGAPGANVLTF. The CDR3, as DNA: TGTGCCAGCAGGATAGCGGGAGCCCCTGGGGCCAACGTCCTGACTTTC.